The 25 T cell receptor beta chains below all came from one sample that was sequenced in a study of type 1 regulatory T cells. The antigens these receptors bind are not known. TCRdb re-derived calls from the reads in MiXCR, one entry per CDR3 protein. The sample records over 55,000 distinct CDR3 sequences, around 49% being singletons. Sequenced material: cultured non-Tr1 T cells, either the whole culture or a sorted T cell fraction (not recorded which). The receptors were sampled from a human donor in good health.

V gene TRBV12-3 or TRBV12-4 combines with J gene TRBJ1-4; 10 nucleotides align to TRBD1. The CDR3 covers 14 residues. The J segment lost 5 bases and the V segment lost 5 bases, leaving 2 bases of the junction unmatched. Here the CDR3 reads CASSPGQGNEKLFF. Here the CDR3 DNA reads TGTGCCAGCAGTCCGGGACAGGGGAATGAAAAACTGTTTTTT.

The rearrangement links TRBV4-2 to TRBJ2-3; TRBD2 is a possible D gene (5 bases). Trimming took off 4 bases at V and 0 bases at J, with 11 bases between the two ends. The CDR3 runs to 15 residues. Germline V gene lookup returns CDR1 LGHNA and CDR2 YNFKEQ. The CDR3 is CASSLTRRSTDTQYF. CDR3 bases: TGTGCCAGCAGCCTCACCCGGAGGAGCACAGATACGCAGTATTTT.

The V call is TRBV27, the J call TRBJ1-2; TRBD1 agrees at 7 bases. The CDR3 has 13 amino acids. J was trimmed by 8 bases and V by 5 bases; bases with no gene match: 8. Germline CDR1 is MNHEY and CDR2 is SMNVEV (reference sequence). CDR3 region: CASSRPGGAGYTF. In DNA form, the CDR3 reads TGTGCCAGCAGTCGCCCAGGGGGAGCGGGCTACACCTTC.

The chain joins TRBV5-1 to TRBJ1-2; D not resolved. Germline lookup yields CDR1 SGHRS and CDR2 YFSETQ. This CDR3 comprises 14 residues. Trimming pared 3 bases from V and 0 bases from J, leaving 9 bases between. CDR3 nucleotides: TGCGCCAGCAGCTGGCGAGAAGCTAACTATGGCTACACCTTC. Its translation is CASSWREANYGYTF.

The chain has TRBV5-4 and TRBJ2-1, with D hard to call. The CDR3 sequence is 13 residues long. The V end lost 1 base, the J end lost 6 bases, and 8 bases lay between the germline ends. Germline CDR1 reads SGHNT; CDR2 reads YYREEE (reference sequence). The CDR3 sequence: CASSLRTINEQFF. The CDR3, as DNA: TGTGCCAGCAGCTTGCGAACAATCAATGAGCAGTTCTTC.

The chain recombines TRBV3-1 with TRBJ1-1, with D unresolved. This CDR3 comprises 13 residues. V lost 1 base to trimming and J lost 1 base, with 4 bases between them. Germline CDR1 is LGHDT and CDR2 is YNNKEL (reference sequence). The CDR3 protein is CASSQAGNTEAFF. The CDR3 DNA reads TGTGCCAGCAGCCAAGCAGGGAACACTGAAGCTTTCTTT.

This clonotype was counted between two and nine times. The genes are TRBV5-6 and TRBJ1-6; D remains ambiguous. The CDR3 covers 16 residues. Germline V gene lookup returns CDR1 SGHDT and CDR2 YYEEEE. V was clipped by 2 bases and J by 9 bases, with 18 bases between them. CDR3 sequence (DNA): TGTGCCAGCAGCTTCTGGGCGGCGGCTCGGGGTTCACCCCTCCACTTT. Encoded protein: CASSFWAAARGSPLHF.

The genes are TRBV12-3 or TRBV12-4 and TRBJ2-1, with D hard to call. This CDR3 is built from 14 residues. The V gene lost 4 bases and the J gene lost 0 bases, with 7 bases spanning the gap. The CDR3 DNA reads as TGTGCCAGCAGTTGGCAGAGCTCCTACAATGAGCAGTTCTTC. Encoded protein: CASSWQSSYNEQFF.

The sample holds many counts of this clonotype. V usage is TRBV12-3 or TRBV12-4 and J usage is TRBJ2-1; 7 bases fit TRBD2. The junction had 5 bases not matched to a gene; V was cut back by 6 bases and J by 3 bases. The CDR3 covers 14 residues. The CDR3 DNA follows: TGTGCCAGCAGACCGGGGGGTCTCTACAATGAGCAGTTCTTC. Encoded protein: CASRPGGLYNEQFF.

This clonotype was found a few times. The chain joins TRBV12-3 or TRBV12-4 to TRBJ2-5; D may be TRBD2 (5 bases). V lost 7 bases, J lost 0 bases, and 9 bases lay in between. CDR3 size: 13 residues. CDR3 sequence reads: CASKAAYQETQYF. DNA for the CDR3: TGTGCCAGCAAAGCGGCGTACCAAGAGACCCAGTACTTC.

J is TRBJ1-6 and V is TRBV3-1; 7 bases agree with TRBD1. CDR1 LGHDT and CDR2 YNNKEL come from the germline V gene (reference sequence). This CDR3 has 16 residues. Trimming at V came to 3 bases and at J to 8 bases, leaving 10 bases not matched to a gene. The CDR3 loop is CASSHQGGWWDSPLHF. The CDR3 coding sequence is TGTGCCAGCAGCCATCAGGGGGGCTGGTGGGATTCACCCCTCCACTTT. Together with reference TRBV3-1 and TRBJ1-6, the CDR3 gives the full variable domain: DTAVSQTPKYLVTQMGNDKSIKCEQNLGHDTMYWYKQDSKKFLKIMFSYNNKELIINETVPNRFSPKSPDKAHLNLHINSLELGDSAVYFCASSHQGGWWDSPLHFGNGTRLTVT.

CDR3 in amino acids: CASSRGQASYEQYF. The CDR3 DNA follows: TGTGCCAGCAGCCGGGGACAGGCTAGCTACGAGCAGTACTTC. This chain links TRBV11-3 with TRBJ2-7; 8 bases align to TRBD1. The ends lost 5 bases at V and 3 bases at J; junction bases unmatched: 6. The CDR3 spans 14 residues. Germline V gives CDR1 SGHNT, CDR2 YENEEA.

The CDR3 protein is CSTQGDTNYGYTF. In DNA, the CDR3 is TGCAGCACCCAAGGGGATACCAACTATGGCTACACCTTC. The V call is TRBV29-1, the J call TRBJ1-2, with D possibly matching TRBD1 (5 bases). The germline V gene has CDR1 SQVTM and CDR2 ANQGSEA. The V gene lost 8 bases and the J gene lost 2 bases, with 15 bases spanning the gap. CDR3 length: 13 amino acids.

This clonotype showed up just a few times. The chain employs TRBV7-2 and TRBJ1-5; D unresolved. Trimming took off 5 bases at V and 7 bases at J, with 12 bases between the two ends. Germline lookup yields CDR1 SGHTA and CDR2 FQGNSA. This CDR3 spans 13 amino acids. CDR3 nucleotide sequence: TGTGCCAGCAGCCGCGGCATGGGACAGCCCCAGCATTTT. Translation gives CASSRGMGQPQHF.

This clonotype occurred once. This chain uses TRBV30 with TRBJ1-2; D not certain. The V gene's germline CDR1 is GTSNPN and CDR2 SVGIG (reference sequence). The CDR3 runs to 11 residues. Trimming stripped 1 base from V and 5 bases from J, with 5 bases between. The CDR3 is CAWSDLYGYTF. DNA of the CDR3: TGTGCCTGGAGTGATCTTTATGGCTACACCTTC.

The J gene is TRBJ2-5, the V gene TRBV7-2; TRBD2 matches at 7 bases. CDR3 length: 15 residues. Germline-derived CDR1 and CDR2 are SGHTA and FQGNSA. With 3 bases clipped from V and 1 base from J, the junction kept 5 bases outside the gene matches. The CDR3 nucleotides are TGTGCCAGCAGCTTGGCGGGGGAACGCCAAGAGACCCAGTACTTC. It yields the protein CASSLAGERQETQYF.

This chain links TRBV29-1 with TRBJ2-3; TRBD1 or TRBD2 may be the D gene (5 bases each). In germline, CDR1 is SQVTM, CDR2 ANQGSEA. Trimming cost V 4 bases and J 3 bases, with 29 bases left between them. The CDR3 runs to 19 residues. The CDR3: CSVVFRGRMGTVITDTQYF. CDR3 coding DNA: TGCAGCGTTGTGTTCCGCGGCCGGATGGGGACGGTCATAACAGATACGCAGTATTTT.

This clonotype was found a few times. The chain recombines TRBV18 with TRBJ1-1, with D uncertain. V shed 0 bases and J shed 1 base, with 9 bases lying between them. The CDR3 has 15 amino acids. Germline V gene lookup returns CDR1 KGHSH and CDR2 LQKENI. CDR3 DNA: TGTGCCAGCTCACCACCGTCACAGAAGAACACTGAAGCTTTCTTT. Its protein product is CASSPPSQKNTEAFF. The variable domain in full, with the rest retrieved from reference TRBV18 and TRBJ1-1, is NAGVMQNPRHLVRRRGQEARLRCSPMKGHSHVYWYRQLPEEGLKFMVYLQKENIIDESGMPKERFSAEFPKEGPSILRIQQVVRGDSAAYFCASSPPSQKNTEAFFGQGTRLTVV.

This clonotype is classed as medium-sized (0.01 to 0.1%). The chain employs TRBV7-2 and TRBJ2-3, with unresolved D. This CDR3 has 12 amino acids. V was trimmed by 2 bases and J by 5 bases, leaving 5 bases between them. Germline V gene data show CDR1 as SGHTA and CDR2 as FQGNSA. The CDR3 DNA reads TGTGCCAGCAGCTTATGGGGAGATACGCAGTATTTT. This translates into CASSLWGDTQYF.

This clonotype occurred once. At one end, the junction sequence differs from germline, possibly due to a read error. CDR3 DNA: TGTGCCAGCAGCAATGGGGCCTGGGATACGCAGTTTTTT. It encodes CASSNGAWDTQFF. The chain carries TRBV7-9 and TRBJ2-3; D possibly corresponds to TRBD1 (5 bases). Germline CDR1 is SEHNR and CDR2 is FQNEAQ (reference sequence). The CDR3 extends over 13 amino acids.

This clonotype has just a few counts. The rearrangement uses TRBV18 and TRBJ1-6; no reliable D call. The CDR3 is made up of 14 amino acids. Germline V lookup: CDR1 KGHSH, CDR2 LQKENI. Trimming took off 5 bases at V and 6 bases at J, with 11 bases between the two ends. The chain's CDR3 is CASSSQTVNSPLHF. The CDR3 DNA is TGTGCCAGCTCAAGTCAAACCGTTAATTCACCCCTCCACTTT.

This chain connects TRBV6-2 or TRBV6-3 to TRBJ2-3, with 10 bases that match TRBD1. Germline V CDR1 and CDR2: MNHEY, SVGEGT. Trimming removed 6 bases from V and 4 bases from J; junction bases left unmatched: 7. The CDR3 runs to 15 residues. The CDR3 DNA sequence: TGTGCCAGCAGGATCCGGGACAGGGGTGCAGATACGCAGTATTTT. Residues: CASRIRDRGADTQYF.

The chain combines TRBV5-1 with TRBJ2-1; D is undetermined. This CDR3 contains 14 residues. Deletions cut 4 bases from V and 5 bases from J, with 13 bases between. CDR1 and CDR2 (germline): SGHRS, YFSETQ. The CDR3 spells CASSLGLENNEQFF. The CDR3 region has the DNA TGCGCCAGCAGCCTCGGATTAGAAAACAATGAGCAGTTCTTC.

Remarks on this clonotype: At one end, the junction sequence differs from germline, possibly due to a read error. The rearrangement joins TRBV7-9 to TRBJ1-6, with 7 positions matching TRBD1. The CDR3 has 14 residues. Germline-derived CDR1 and CDR2 are SEHNR and FQNEAQ (reference sequence). CDR3 protein: CTSSSTGFNSPLHF. The CDR3 DNA reads TGTACCAGCAGCTCGACAGGGTTTAATTCACCCCTCCACTTT.

This clonotype appeared a few times. This sequence joins TRBV7-8 and TRBJ2-5, with TRBD2 matching 12 bases. The V segment lost 1 base and the J segment 5 bases; nucleotides outside the gene matches: 8. The CDR3 loop spans 17 amino acids. Germline CDR1 reads SGHVS; CDR2 reads FQNEAQ. CDR3 DNA: TGTGCCAGCAGCTTAGGGAGGCTAGCGGGGGGGCGGGAGACCCAGTACTTC. This sequence encodes CASSLGRLAGGRETQYF.